The text below deals with one T cell receptor (beta chain). As yet, its antigen is unknown. The data originate from a study of T cell responses to AZD1222 COVID-19 vaccine. Some clones are missing from TCRdb's copy, which holds only in-frame ones; the method was immunoSEQ multiplex PCR. The repertoire has 150,000 to 200,000 clones, around 90% of them found once; the top ten carry 1.3%. The CDR3 runs to 14 residues. Trimming at V came to 6 bases and at J to 1 base, leaving 5 bases not matched to a gene. CDR1 is MNHNY, CDR2 SVGAGI, per germline (reference sequence). Study conclusions and caveats: Baseline serostatus was positive in only a handful of AZD1222 recipients.

This chain links TRBV6-6 with TRBJ1-2; 7 nucleotides line up with TRBD1. This TCR was recovered from an adult who received the AZD1222 COVID-19 vaccine. This material consisted of peripheral blood, taken 28 days after the second AZD1222 dose. CDR3 in amino acids: CASSSTGINYGYTF. CDR3 in DNA: TGTGCCAGCAGCTCGACAGGGATTAACTATGGCTACACCTTC.